The 30 T cell receptor beta chains in this list originate from one sample, sequenced in a study of beta chain features in type 1 diabetes. The study reverse transcribed the entire isolated RNA, so it sequenced expressed TCRB transcripts. TCRdb's copy holds only in-frame clones and misses some; the assay was immunoSEQ multiplex PCR. The table lists around 320,000 clones, 14% of them singletons. Sequenced: central memory CD4+ T cells from blood. The receptor source for this set is a young man in good health.

A few counts support this clone. V is TRBV6-5 and J is TRBJ2-5, with D possibly matching TRBD2 (7 bases). Germline V gene lookup returns CDR1 MNHEY and CDR2 SVGAGI. This CDR3 has 14 amino acids. V was pared by 8 bases and J by 5 bases, with 18 bases between. As DNA, the CDR3 is TGTGCCAGCTCTAGGGGGGGGCAGCGGGAGACCCAGTACTTC. It is translated as CASSRGGQRETQYF.

This chain links TRBV2 with TRBJ2-2; 10 bases match TRBD2. After removal of 8 bases from V and 8 bases from J, the junction contained 8 bases not matched to a gene. The length of the CDR3 is 14 residues. Germline assignment: CDR1 SNHLY and CDR2 FYNNEI. CDR3 region: CASFSGRAGGELFF. CDR3 DNA sequence: TGTGCCAGCTTCAGCGGGAGGGCAGGTGGGGAGCTGTTTTTT.

This clone occurred many times. The rearrangement joins TRBV7-8 to TRBJ2-7; possibly TRBD1 for D (5 bases). V was cut by 1 base and J by 0 bases, with 10 bases left in between. Per germline, CDR1 SGHVS and CDR2 FQNEAQ. The CDR3 is 15 residues long. Here the CDR3 reads CASSLETGTSYEQYV. Here the CDR3 DNA reads TGTGCCAGCAGCTTAGAAACAGGAACCTCCTACGAGCAGTACGTC.

The CDR3 DNA reads TGTGCCTGGAGTGTTGGTTCTATAAGGAACACCATATATTTT. It codes for CAWSVGSIRNTIYF. The chain combines TRBV30 with TRBJ1-3; D not certain. The germline gives CDR1 GTSNPN, CDR2 SVGIG (reference sequence). Trimming shortened V by 0 bases and J by 7 bases, and 13 bases separated the two germline ends. CDR3 length: 14 residues. Combining the CDR3 with reference TRBV30 and TRBJ1-3 gives the whole variable domain SQTIHQWPATLVQPVGSPLSLECTVEGTSNPNLYWYRQAAGRGLQLLFYSVGIGQISSEVPQNLSASRPQDRQFILSSKKLLLSDSGFYLCAWSVGSIRNTIYFGEGSWLTVV.

This clone was counted a single time. V gene TRBV7-8 combines with J gene TRBJ2-4, with 7 positions matching TRBD2. V was clipped by 1 base and J by 5 bases; unmatched bases: 14. The CDR3 has 18 amino acids. CDR1 and CDR2 from the germline V gene are SGHVS and FQNEAQ. CDR3 sequence (DNA): TGTGCCAGCAGCTTAGGGTTGAGGCGGGAGCCAAGGGAAAACATTCAGTACTTC. Amino acid sequence: CASSLGLRREPRENIQYF.

The table lists this clone with a few counts. The J gene is TRBJ1-5, the V gene TRBV5-4, with D possibly being TRBD1 (5 bases). V shed 1 base and J shed 3 bases, with 8 bases lying between them. CDR3 size: 14 residues. Germline lookup yields CDR1 SGHNT and CDR2 YYREEE (reference sequence). The DNA of the CDR3 is TGTGCCAGCAGCTTGAGAGGGGACAATCAGCCCCAGCATTTT. It translates to CASSLRGDNQPQHF.

The chain recombines TRBV25-1 with TRBJ1-2, with D unresolved. The CDR3 has 12 residues. Germline values: CDR1 MGHDK, CDR2 SYGVNS. Here the CDR3 reads CASQQNNYGYTF. DNA of the CDR3: TGTGCGAGCCAACAGAATAACTATGGCTACACCTTC.

This clone came up a few times. This rearrangement joins TRBV5-1 to TRBJ1-1; 9 positions match TRBD1. Germline V lookup: CDR1 SGHRS, CDR2 YFSETQ. J was trimmed by 3 bases and V by 4 bases; bases with no gene match: 7. The CDR3 loop spans 15 amino acids. The CDR3 sequence: CASSPAGTGHTEAFF. The DNA of the CDR3 is TGCGCCAGCAGCCCAGCCGGGACAGGGCACACTGAAGCTTTCTTT.

The J gene is TRBJ1-6, the V gene TRBV9; D ambiguous. Germline CDR1 reads SGDLS; CDR2 reads YYNGEE. Trimming took off 4 bases at V and 2 bases at J, with 13 bases between the two ends. This CDR3 comprises 16 residues. CDR3 bases: TGTGCCAGCAGCCCCAAGCCAGTAACCTATAATTCACCCCTCCACTTT. Protein product: CASSPKPVTYNSPLHF.

The table lists this clone with a few counts. The chain has TRBV11-3 and TRBJ2-3; 9 positions match TRBD2. The germline V gene encodes CDR1 SGHNT and CDR2 YENEEA. The CDR3 has 18 amino acids. V lost 3 bases, J lost 2 bases, and 12 bases stayed unmatched. CDR3 sequence reads: CASSLAGTTSGYTDTQYF. The CDR3 DNA follows: TGTGCCAGCAGCTTGGCGGGAACGACTAGCGGCTACACAGATACGCAGTATTTT.

This sequence joins TRBV10-3 and TRBJ1-1; D unresolved. The CDR3 contains 14 residues. The V end lost 0 bases, the J end lost 4 bases, and 9 bases lay between the germline ends. Per the germline V gene, CDR1 is ENHRY and CDR2 is SYGVKD. The DNA for the CDR3 is TGTGCCATCAGTGAGTCTATGGGTGGCACTGAAGCTTTCTTT. It specifies CAISESMGGTEAFF.

This clone occurred a few times. This may stem from a read error, because a much larger clone lies one nucleotide away. Additional DNA sequences in this sample encode the identical CDR3. V is TRBV7-2 and J is TRBJ2-2; D not certain. CDR3 length equals 12 residues. V was trimmed by 4 bases and J by 3 bases, leaving 3 bases between them. From germline, CDR1 is SGHTA and CDR2 FQGNSA. In DNA form, the CDR3 reads TGTGCCAGCAGCTCCGACACCGGGGAGCTGTTTTTT. Translating gives CASSSDTGELFF.

The sample holds a few counts of this clone. The chain recombines TRBV10-3 with TRBJ2-1; 7 positions agree with TRBD2. In germline, CDR1 is ENHRY, CDR2 SYGVKD. V shed 3 bases and J 6 bases; nucleotides not matched to a gene: 8. The CDR3 has 15 residues. The CDR3 spells CAISDGGRLGNEQFF. CDR3 nucleotides: TGTGCCATCAGTGACGGCGGGAGATTAGGCAATGAGCAGTTCTTC.

This rearrangement joins TRBV27 to TRBJ1-2; D ambiguous. CDR1 is MNHEY, CDR2 SMNVEV, per germline (reference sequence). The CDR3 is 13 amino acids. V was shortened by 6 bases and J by 2 bases, with 10 bases between the two germline ends. The CDR3: CASSHNTNYGYTF. The CDR3 coding sequence is TGTGCCAGCAGCCACAACACCAACTATGGCTACACCTTC.

CDR3 sequence: CASTDRDRGSTGELFF. The CDR3, as DNA: TGTGCCAGCACCGACCGGGACAGGGGAAGCACCGGGGAGCTGTTTTTT. The rearrangement links TRBV27 to TRBJ2-2; TRBD1 agrees at 10 bases. Germline loops: CDR1 MNHEY, CDR2 SMNVEV (reference sequence). V was pared by 7 bases and J by 4 bases, with 9 bases of the junction left unmatched. The CDR3 runs 16 residues.

The genes are TRBV5-4 and TRBJ1-4; TRBD1 matches at 11 bases. Germline V lookup: CDR1 SGHNT, CDR2 YYREEE (reference sequence). This CDR3 has 14 amino acids. With 5 bases clipped from V and 8 bases from J, the junction kept 5 bases outside the gene matches. The CDR3: CASSQDRGQEKLFF. CDR3 DNA: TGTGCCAGCAGTCAGGACAGGGGGCAAGAAAAACTGTTTTTT. Looking up the rest from reference TRBV5-4 and TRBJ1-4 gives the full variable domain: ETGVTQSPTHLIKTRGQQVTLRCSSQSGHNTVSWYQQALGQGPQFIFQYYREEENGRGNFPPRFSGLQFPNYSSELNVNALELDDSALYLCASSQDRGQEKLFFGSGTQLSVL.

The V and J genes are TRBV19 and TRBJ1-5; D is possibly TRBD1 (5 bases). The germline V and J ends were trimmed by 8 bases and 3 bases, with 20 bases remaining between them. This CDR3 contains 16 residues. The V gene's germline CDR1 is LNHDA and CDR2 SQIVND (reference sequence). The CDR3 nucleotides are TGTGCCAGTCGGGAGCTTGGGGGAAGAAACAATCAGCCCCAGCATTTT. Translated: CASRELGGRNNQPQHF.

This clone has at least ten counts. The chain employs TRBV4-3 and TRBJ2-7; tentatively, D is TRBD1 (7 bases). V was clipped by 5 bases and J by 2 bases, with 16 bases between them. There are 15 residues in the CDR3. CDR1 is LGHNA and CDR2 is YSLEER in the germline V gene. The CDR3: CASSTYRGGTYEQYF. The CDR3 DNA reads as TGCGCCAGCAGCACATACAGGGGAGGCACCTACGAGCAGTACTTC.

The V and J genes are TRBV7-9 and TRBJ2-6, with 9 bases identical to TRBD2. The CDR3 runs to 16 residues. Trimming took 6 bases from V and 0 from J; bases not matched to a gene: 3. CDR1 SEHNR and CDR2 FQNEAQ come from the germline V gene (reference sequence). CDR3 DNA sequence: TGTGCCAGCAGTCTAGCGGGGAGCTCTGGGGCCAACGTCCTGACTTTC. It translates to CASSLAGSSGANVLTF.

The chain carries TRBV9 and TRBJ1-3; maybe TRBD1 (6 bases). CDR3 length: 14 amino acids. Per germline, CDR1 SGDLS and CDR2 YYNGEE. V lost 3 bases and J 3 bases, leaving 10 bases between the germline ends. The CDR3 region is CASSEGGDGNTIYF. As DNA, the CDR3 is TGTGCCAGCAGCGAAGGGGGGGATGGAAACACCATATATTTT. The variable domain in full, with the rest retrieved from reference TRBV9 and TRBJ1-3, is DSGVTQTPKHLITATGQRVTLRCSPRSGDLSVYWYQQSLDQGLQFLIQYYNGEERAKGNILERFSAQQFPDLHSELNLSSLELGDSALYFCASSEGGDGNTIYFGEGSWLTVV.

The chain carries TRBV9 and TRBJ2-1; D gene unclear. Deletions cut 0 bases from V and 2 bases from J, with 9 bases between. The CDR3 runs to 15 residues. Germline V gene lookup returns CDR1 SGDLS and CDR2 YYNGEE. In nucleotides, the CDR3 is TGTGCCAGCAGCGTAGGTCATGGGACCTACAATGAGCAGTTCTTC. Translated: CASSVGHGTYNEQFF.

The CDR3 nucleotides read TGTGCCACCAGCAGAGCTAGCGGGAGGAGCACAGATACGCAGTATTTT. Protein product: CATSRASGRSTDTQYF. The genes are TRBV15 and TRBJ2-3; the match to TRBD2 covers 11 bases. Germline CDR1 and CDR2: LNHNV and YYDKDF (reference sequence). V lost 1 base and J lost 0; bases outside the gene matches: 0. CDR3 length: 16 residues.

J is TRBJ2-3 and V is TRBV7-2, with TRBD1 identical over 8 bases. This CDR3 has 15 residues. Germline V gene lookup returns CDR1 SGHTA and CDR2 FQGNSA. The V and J ends lost 2 bases and 1 base, in that order; junction bases with no gene match: 2. The DNA for the CDR3 is TGTGCCAGCAGCTTATTGACAGGGGGCACAGATACGCAGTATTTT. This sequence encodes CASSLLTGGTDTQYF.

Points on this clone: A junction end diverges from the germline sequence, so it may reflect a read error. The chain recombines TRBV7-2 with TRBJ2-3; D is unclear. Germline CDR1 SGHTA, CDR2 FQGNSA. The CDR3 is 15 residues long. This chain's CDR3 is CASSQEATITDTQYF. Here the CDR3 DNA reads TGCGCCAGCAGCCAAGAGGCTACAATCACAGATACGCAGTATTTT.

This clone was counted only a few times. The rearrangement joins TRBV6-5 to TRBJ2-5; the match to TRBD1 covers 10 bases. The V segment lost 8 bases and the J segment 1 base; nucleotides outside the gene matches: 7. Germline V gene lookup returns CDR1 MNHEY and CDR2 SVGAGI. The CDR3 spans 15 residues. The CDR3 loop is CASGTGAPIQETQYF. The CDR3 DNA follows: TGTGCCAGCGGGACAGGGGCGCCCATCCAAGAGACCCAGTACTTC.

The V and J genes are TRBV7-2 and TRBJ1-5; D uncertain. Germline loops: CDR1 SGHTA, CDR2 FQGNSA. CDR3 size: 15 residues. Trimming shortened V by 2 bases and J by 7 bases, and 15 bases separated the two germline ends. CDR3 in amino acids: CASSLQAEARQPQHF. The CDR3 region has the DNA TGTGCCAGCAGCTTACAGGCTGAGGCACGACAGCCCCAGCATTTT. The complete variable domain, with remaining parts taken from reference TRBV7-2 and TRBJ1-5, reads GAGVSQSPSNKVTEKGKDVELRCDPISGHTALYWYRQSLGQGLEFLIYFQGNSAPDKSGLPSDRFSAERTGGSVSTLTIQRTQQEDSAVYLCASSLQAEARQPQHFGDGTRLSIL.

The CDR3 DNA sequence: TGCAGCGTTGAGGGTCAGGGTGGTAGGAACACTGAAGCTTTCTTT. Protein: CSVEGQGGRNTEAFF. The chain employs TRBV29-1 and TRBJ1-1, with D perhaps TRBD1 (5 bases). The CDR3 is 15 residues long. Looked up from germline, CDR1 is SQVTM and CDR2 is ANQGSEA. With 3 bases removed from V and 1 base from J, the gap between germline ends came to 15 bases.

Ten or more counts support this clone. The chain is built from TRBV7-2 and TRBJ1-5, with D hard to call. Germline CDR1 and CDR2: SGHTA and FQGNSA. This CDR3 is 12 amino acids long. V lost 5 bases and J lost 9, with 11 bases in between. CDR3 amino acids: CASSLPDWPQHF. The CDR3 DNA sequence: TGTGCCAGCAGCCTTCCTGATTGGCCCCAGCATTTT.

This clone has only a few counts. The J gene is TRBJ2-3, the V gene TRBV11-2; D may correspond to TRBD1 or TRBD2 (5 bases each). This CDR3 has 14 residues. From germline, CDR1 is SGHAT and CDR2 FQNNGV. V lost 5 bases to trimming and J lost 5 bases, with 14 bases between them. In nucleotides, the CDR3 is TGTGCCAGCAGCCCTGGGACCGTGGGAGATACGCAGTATTTT. This sequence encodes CASSPGTVGDTQYF.

A few counts support this clone. This chain uses TRBV10-3 with TRBJ1-6; 11 bases are a match to TRBD1. J lost 7 bases, V lost 3 bases, and 2 bases had no gene match. Germline values: CDR1 ENHRY, CDR2 SYGVKD. This CDR3 region has 15 residues. Here the CDR3 DNA reads TGTGCCATCAGTGAAAGGACAGGGGGCAATTCACCCCTCCACTTT. Encoded protein: CAISERTGGNSPLHF.